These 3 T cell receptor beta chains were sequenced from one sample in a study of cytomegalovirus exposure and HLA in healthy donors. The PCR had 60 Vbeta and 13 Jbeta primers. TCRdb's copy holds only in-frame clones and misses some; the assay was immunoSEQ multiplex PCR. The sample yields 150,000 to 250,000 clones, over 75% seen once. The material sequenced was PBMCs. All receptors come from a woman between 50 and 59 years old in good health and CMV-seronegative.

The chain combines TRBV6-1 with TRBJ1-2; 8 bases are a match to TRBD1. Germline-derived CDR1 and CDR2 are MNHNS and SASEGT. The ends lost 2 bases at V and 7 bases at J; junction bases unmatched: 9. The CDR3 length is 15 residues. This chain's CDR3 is CASSEIIRGLFGYTF. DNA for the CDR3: TGTGCCAGCAGTGAAATAATCAGGGGGCTTTTTGGCTACACCTTC.

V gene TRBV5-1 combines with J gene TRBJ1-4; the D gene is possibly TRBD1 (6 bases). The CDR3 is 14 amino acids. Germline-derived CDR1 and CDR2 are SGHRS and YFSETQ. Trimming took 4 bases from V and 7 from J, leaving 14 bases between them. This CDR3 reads CASSPGASFEKLFF. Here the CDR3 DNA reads TGCGCCAGCAGCCCAGGGGCATCATTTGAAAAACTGTTTTTT.

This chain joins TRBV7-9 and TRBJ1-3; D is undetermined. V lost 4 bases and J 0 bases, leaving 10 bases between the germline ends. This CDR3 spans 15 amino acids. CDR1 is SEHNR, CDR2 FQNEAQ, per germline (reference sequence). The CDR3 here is CASSSTMSSGNTIYF. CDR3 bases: TGTGCCAGCAGCTCCACCATGAGCTCTGGAAACACCATATATTTT.